Sequencing of this TCR beta chain was carried out in a study of regulatory T cells in long-lasting Graves disease. Study results and caveats: TCR diversity was lower in persistent Graves' patients than in newly diagnosed ones. The researchers studied only peripheral blood, not thyroid tissue.

This clonotype was observed a few times. The antigen is unknown. Arm-PCR of CDR3 regions with iRepertoire HTBI primers generated TCR beta libraries. Via MiXCR, TCRdb re-called the multiplex PCR reads, giving one row per CDR3 protein. The sample gives 300,000 to 400,000 distinct CDR3 sequences, about 18% of which show up once; less than 30% is in the top ten. Time point of the sample: persistent/refractory GD, antithyroid drugs over 5 years with positive TRAb. Construction of the TCR library relied on RNA isolated from PBMCs. American Thyroid Association guidelines defined how Graves' disease was diagnosed. CDR3 length: 14 residues. V was clipped by 7 bases and J by 5 bases, with 12 bases between them. Germline V lookup: CDR1 MNHEY, CDR2 SMNVEV (reference sequence).

Sequenced material: peripheral blood mononuclear cells (PBMCs), taken when the disease was refractory, from a patient treated with antithyroid drugs. The J gene is TRBJ1-6, the V gene TRBV27; D is unresolved. The receptor comes from a female donor with Graves disease. The CDR3 region has the DNA TGTGCCAGCATGAGGCAGTGGGATAATTCACCCCTCCACTTT. It codes for CASMRQWDNSPLHF.